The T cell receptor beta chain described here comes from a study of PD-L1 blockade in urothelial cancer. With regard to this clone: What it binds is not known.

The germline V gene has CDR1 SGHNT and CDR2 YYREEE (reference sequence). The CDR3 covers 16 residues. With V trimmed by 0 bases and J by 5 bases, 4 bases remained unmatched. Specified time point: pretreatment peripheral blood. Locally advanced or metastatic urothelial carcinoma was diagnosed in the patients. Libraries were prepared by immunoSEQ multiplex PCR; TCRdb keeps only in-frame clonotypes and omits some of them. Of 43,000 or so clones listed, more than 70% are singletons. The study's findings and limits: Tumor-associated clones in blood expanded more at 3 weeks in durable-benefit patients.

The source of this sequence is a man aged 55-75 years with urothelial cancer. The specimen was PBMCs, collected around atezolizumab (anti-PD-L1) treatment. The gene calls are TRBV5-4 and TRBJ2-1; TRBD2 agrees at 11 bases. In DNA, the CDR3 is TGTGCCAGCAGCTTGGCCGGGACTAGCGGAAACAATGAGCAGTTCTTC. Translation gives CASSLAGTSGNNEQFF.